Below are 27 T cell receptor beta chains sequenced from a single sample in a study of spatial heterogeneity in lung cancer. Noted time point: sample taken at primary tumor resection. Tumor, nontumor lung or frozen PBMC supplied whole RNA, sequenced without sorting. In TCRdb, the 5' RACE reads were re-called with MiXCR into one record per CDR3 protein. The table includes about 6,100 distinct CDR3 sequences, approximately 12% detected once. This sample comprised normal lung tissue next to the tumor, obtained at surgery. These receptors all stem from a male donor with early-stage non-small cell lung cancer.

In its sample, this clonotype was seen a few times. V gene TRBV29-1 combines with J gene TRBJ1-2; no firm D call. V lost 3 bases, J lost 8 bases, and 13 bases lay in between. Germline assignment: CDR1 SQVTM and CDR2 ANQGSEA. This CDR3 has 12 amino acids. In DNA, the CDR3 is TGCAGCGTTGAGTCCCTTGGCCAGGGCTACACCTTC. Residues: CSVESLGQGYTF. Filled out from reference TRBV29-1 and TRBJ1-2, the complete variable domain reads SAVISQKPSRDICQRGTSLTIQCQVDSQVTMMFWYRQQPGQSLTLIATANQGSEATYESGFVIDKFPISRPNLTFSTLTVSNMSPEDSSIYLCSVESLGQGYTFGSGTRLTVV.

This clonotype was seen ten or more times. The gene calls are TRBV7-2 and TRBJ2-3; 10 nucleotides line up with TRBD2. The CDR3 spans 14 residues. The V gene's germline CDR1 is SGHTA and CDR2 FQGNSA. The junction had 0 bases not matched to a gene; V was cut back by 3 bases and J by 3 bases. The CDR3 DNA follows: TGTGCCAGCAGCTTGGGACTAGCGACAGATACGCAGTATTTT. Translation: CASSLGLATDTQYF.

Within the sample, this clonotype is medium-sized. The V gene is TRBV2, the J gene TRBJ2-1, with 7 positions matching TRBD1. The junction had 16 bases not matched to a gene; V was cut back by 8 bases and J by 9 bases. Per the germline V gene, CDR1 is SNHLY and CDR2 is FYNNEI. This CDR3 contains 15 residues. The CDR3: CASGIRQGESGEQFF. In nucleotides, the CDR3 is TGTGCCAGCGGAATCCGACAGGGCGAGTCTGGTGAGCAGTTCTTC.

This clonotype was counted at least ten times. CDR3 nucleotide sequence: TGTGCCAGCAGCCAAGTCCCTACGGCCGGGGGAGAGACCCAGTACTTC. Translating gives CASSQVPTAGGETQYF. The V gene is TRBV7-8, the J gene TRBJ2-5; a possible D gene is TRBD2 (6 bases). In germline, CDR1 is SGHVS, CDR2 FQNEAQ. This CDR3 region has 16 residues. V was cut by 5 bases and J by 4 bases, with 20 bases left in between. Together with reference TRBV7-8 and TRBJ2-5, the CDR3 gives the full variable domain: GAGVSQSPRYKVAKRGQDVALRCDPISGHVSLFWYQQALGQGPEFLTYFQNEAQLDKSGLPSDRFFAERPEGSVSTLKIQRTQQEDSAVYLCASSQVPTAGGETQYFGPGTRLLVL.

This clonotype showed up many times. The chain links TRBV3-1 to TRBJ1-1, with TRBD1 matching over 8 bases. The CDR3 totals 13 residues. J was trimmed by 6 bases and V by 3 bases; bases with no gene match: 3. The germline CDR1 and CDR2 sequences are LGHDT and YNNKEL (reference sequence). The CDR3: CASSQTTGAEAFF. As DNA, the CDR3 is TGTGCCAGCAGCCAGACGACAGGGGCTGAAGCTTTCTTT.

This clonotype was recorded a few times. The chain carries TRBV12-3 or TRBV12-4 and TRBJ2-5; 10 nucleotides line up with TRBD2. The junction had 2 bases not matched to a gene; V was cut back by 8 bases and J by 5 bases. This CDR3 has 12 residues. The CDR3 bases are TGTGCCAGCCTTAGCGGGGGGGAGACCCAGTACTTC. Translation gives CASLSGGETQYF.

This clonotype was seen many times. The J gene is TRBJ2-1, the V gene TRBV6-6, with 14 nucleotides matching TRBD2. Germline assignment: CDR1 MNHNY and CDR2 SVGAGI (reference sequence). Trimming took 9 bases from V and 9 from J; bases not matched to a gene: 10. This CDR3 is 15 amino acids long. The DNA of the CDR3 is TGTGCCAGTACTCCCTCCGGGACTAGCGGGAGTGAGCAGTTCTTC. As protein: CASTPSGTSGSEQFF.

This clonotype was seen repeatedly, ten times or more. V usage is TRBV4-3 and J usage is TRBJ2-7; tentatively, D is TRBD1 (6 bases). The ends were cut back, 3 bases at V and 1 base at J, with 13 bases in the middle. CDR1 LGHNA and CDR2 YSLEER come from the germline V gene. This CDR3 has 15 amino acids. The CDR3 loop is CASSQAGDASYEQYF. The CDR3 DNA follows: TGCGCCAGCAGCCAGGCAGGGGACGCTTCCTACGAGCAGTACTTC.

The J gene is TRBJ1-5, the V gene TRBV4-1; D remains ambiguous. CDR1 is MGHRA, CDR2 YSYEKL, per germline. V lost 0 bases to trimming and J lost 2 bases, with 8 bases between them. This CDR3 has 15 residues. CDR3 sequence reads: CASSQDFSGNQPQHF. Written as DNA, the CDR3 is TGCGCCAGCAGCCAAGATTTCTCTGGCAATCAGCCCCAGCATTTT.

This clonotype was observed at least ten times. V is TRBV12-3 or TRBV12-4 and J is TRBJ1-1; D is unresolved. The CDR3 loop spans 11 amino acids. Trimming took off 8 bases at V and 11 bases at J, with 15 bases between the two ends. DNA of the CDR3: TGTGCCAGCGGGTCGGGGTTCCAGGCTTTCTTT. Amino acids: CASGSGFQAFF.

In nucleotides, the CDR3 is TGTGCCAGCAGTTCCCAGGGGACCAAGTTCCAAGAGACCCAGTACTTC. Translating it yields CASSSQGTKFQETQYF. The chain links TRBV12-3 or TRBV12-4 to TRBJ2-5; D perhaps matches TRBD1 (6 bases). V shed 4 bases and J shed 1 base, with 16 bases lying between them. The CDR3 contains 16 residues.

This clonotype has only one observation. This chain links TRBV6-1 with TRBJ1-2; possibly TRBD1 for D (6 bases). Trimming left V 7 bases short and J 1 base short, with 13 bases between. Germline assignment: CDR1 MNHNS and CDR2 SASEGT. The CDR3 length is 14 residues. This chain's CDR3 is CASTWGTNNYGYTF. Written as DNA, the CDR3 is TGTGCCAGCACCTGGGGGACAAATAACTATGGCTACACCTTC.

This clonotype occurred many times. The genes are TRBV4-2 and TRBJ2-3; 9 nucleotides agree with TRBD1. CDR3 length equals 17 residues. Germline V lookup: CDR1 LGHNA, CDR2 YNFKEQ. J lost 5 bases, V lost 0 bases, and 9 bases had no gene match. The CDR3 loop is CASSQDPDRGWVDTQYF. The CDR3 DNA follows: TGTGCCAGCAGCCAAGATCCGGACAGGGGCTGGGTAGATACGCAGTATTTT.

Many counts were recorded for this clonotype. The chain is built from TRBV7-6 and TRBJ1-1, with a tentative D call TRBD1 (5 bases). This CDR3 is built from 15 residues. Trimming removed 1 base at V and 3 bases at J, with 12 bases between. Germline V gene sequence: CDR1 SGHVS, CDR2 FNYEAQ. CDR3 nucleotide sequence: TGTGCCAGCAGCTTAGTAGGGATGGGGGACACTGAAGCTTTCTTT. It specifies CASSLVGMGDTEAFF.

This clonotype rates as medium-sized (0.01 to 0.1%). The rearrangement links TRBV30 to TRBJ2-7; unclear D gene. The ends were cut back, 3 bases at V and 7 bases at J, with 16 bases in the middle. The germline V gene has CDR1 GTSNPN and CDR2 SVGIG (reference sequence). This CDR3 spans 13 amino acids. This chain's CDR3 is CAWSSAFSNEQYF. The CDR3 region has the DNA TGTGCCTGGAGCAGCGCCTTTTCGAATGAGCAGTACTTC. The full variable domain, in which reference TRBV30 and TRBJ2-7 provide the parts outside the CDR3, is SQTIHQWPATLVQPVGSPLSLECTVEGTSNPNLYWYRQAAGRGLQLLFYSVGIGQISSEVPQNLSASRPQDRQFILSSKKLLLSDSGFYLCAWSSAFSNEQYFGPGTRLTVT.

This clonotype was counted ten times or more. The CDR3 protein is CASSFGRDTEAFF. In nucleotides, the CDR3 is TGTGCCAGCAGTTTCGGACGGGACACTGAAGCTTTCTTT. The chain uses TRBV27 and TRBJ1-1, with D unresolved. The CDR3 contains 13 residues. Per the germline V gene, CDR1 is MNHEY and CDR2 is SMNVEV (reference sequence). Trimming pared 3 bases from V and 3 bases from J, leaving 8 bases between.

This clonotype is categorized as medium-sized. The chain uses TRBV4-2 and TRBJ2-5; the D gene is possibly TRBD1 (6 bases). Deletions cut 4 bases from V and 2 bases from J, with 11 bases between. The CDR3 sequence is 14 residues long. Germline CDR1 LGHNA, CDR2 YNFKEQ. The CDR3 DNA reads TGTGCCAGCAGCCCGGGGACATTGCAAGAGACCCAGTACTTC. Translation gives CASSPGTLQETQYF.

The chain recombines TRBV7-3 with TRBJ1-1, with a tentative D call TRBD1 (5 bases). The V gene's germline CDR1 is SGHTA and CDR2 FQGTGA. The V end was cut by 7 bases, the J end by 5 bases, with 20 bases between. This CDR3 has 15 residues. This chain's CDR3 is CASTPDQGRKTEAFF. The CDR3 DNA reads TGTGCCAGCACCCCGGACCAGGGACGGAAGACTGAAGCTTTCTTT.

The chain carries TRBV9 and TRBJ2-3, with D hard to call. Deletions cut 4 bases from V and 2 bases from J, with 14 bases between. The CDR3 length is 15 residues. Germline-derived CDR1 and CDR2 are SGDLS and YYNGEE. CDR3: CASSSVPTPTDTQYF. DNA of the CDR3: TGTGCCAGCAGCTCCGTTCCTACCCCCACAGATACGCAGTATTTT.

The chain uses TRBV6-5 and TRBJ1-1, with 11 bases fitting TRBD1. The CDR3 totals 18 residues. V shed 6 bases, J shed 2 bases, and the junction held 14 bases outside the gene matches. The germline V gene has CDR1 MNHEY and CDR2 SVGAGI. Here the CDR3 reads CASSYLVPGQGVNTEAFF. The CDR3 nucleotides are TGTGCCAGCAGCTACCTAGTTCCGGGACAGGGGGTTAACACTGAAGCTTTCTTT.

This clonotype has at least ten counts. This rearrangement joins TRBV12-3 or TRBV12-4 to TRBJ2-5; D call uncertain. The V and J ends lost 3 bases and 4 bases respectively, with 15 bases between them. The CDR3 has 15 residues. The CDR3 sequence: CASSLGPGLGETQYF. The CDR3 nucleotides read TGTGCCAGCAGTTTGGGCCCTGGGTTAGGAGAGACCCAGTACTTC.

Ten or more counts support this clonotype. This chain uses TRBV7-9 with TRBJ2-1, with 7 nucleotides matching TRBD2. The length of the CDR3 is 15 residues. The germline V gene has CDR1 SEHNR and CDR2 FQNEAQ (reference sequence). V shed 5 bases and J 0 bases; nucleotides not matched to a gene: 4. CDR3 loop: CASSRREASYNEQFF. The CDR3 nucleotides read TGTGCCAGCAGCCGACGGGAGGCCTCCTACAATGAGCAGTTCTTC.

In its sample, this clonotype is medium-sized (0.01 to 0.1%). V is TRBV3-1 and J is TRBJ2-7; 10 bases match TRBD1. The germline V gene has CDR1 LGHDT and CDR2 YNNKEL (reference sequence). V lost 6 bases to trimming and J lost 4 bases; unmatched junction nucleotides: 3. This CDR3 has 13 residues. The CDR3 region is CASSRQGAYEQYF. In DNA form, the CDR3 reads TGTGCCAGCAGTCGACAGGGGGCGTACGAGCAGTACTTC.

This clonotype was picked up many times. The chain uses TRBV9 and TRBJ1-1; D not certain. CDR1 is SGDLS and CDR2 is YYNGEE in the germline V gene. Trimming removed 0 bases from V and 4 bases from J, with 10 bases in between. The CDR3 is made up of 14 amino acids. The CDR3 nucleotides are TGTGCCAGCAGCGTAGACGGCTTCCGCACTGAAGCTTTCTTT. Protein product: CASSVDGFRTEAFF.

This chain links TRBV29-1 with TRBJ1-4; unclear D gene. The CDR3 consists of 13 residues. CDR1 is SQVTM and CDR2 is ANQGSEA in the germline V gene. The V end lost 3 bases, the J end lost 4 bases, and 9 bases lay between the germline ends. In nucleotides, the CDR3 is TGCAGCGTTGATCTAGGCGTTAATGAAAAACTGTTTTTT. Protein sequence: CSVDLGVNEKLFF.

Many counts were recorded for this clonotype. The chain has TRBV7-9 and TRBJ2-3; D not certain. The germline V gene has CDR1 SEHNR and CDR2 FQNEAQ (reference sequence). The CDR3 is 19 amino acids. Trimming stripped 1 base from V and 2 bases from J, with 22 bases between. This CDR3 reads CASSLDILVAASYTDTQYF. In DNA, the CDR3 is TGTGCCAGCAGCTTAGATATCCTGGTGGCCGCGAGCTACACAGATACGCAGTATTTT.

This clonotype is labeled medium-sized. The chain employs TRBV7-9 and TRBJ2-7; D unresolved. The CDR3 consists of 12 residues. Trimming cost V 1 base and J 6 bases, with 7 bases left between them. CDR1 and CDR2 from the germline V gene are SEHNR and FQNEAQ (reference sequence). The CDR3 DNA sequence: TGTGCCAGCAGCTTAGAGGGTTCCGAGCAGTACTTC. Residues: CASSLEGSEQYF.